Presented here are 9 T cell receptor beta chains from one specimen sequenced in a study of blood T cell repertoires in COVID-19. The protocol was immunoSEQ multiplex PCR, while the TCRdb copy is restricted to in-frame clones and leaves out a portion. In the table there are about 100,000 clones, roughly 88% of which are singletons. The sample comprised peripheral blood. The receptors were gathered from a human donor with active COVID-19. The donor label of this sample is uncertain.

The chain employs TRBV28 and TRBJ1-2, with a weak D call TRBD1 (6 bases). In germline, CDR1 is MDHEN, CDR2 SYDVKM. V shed 2 bases and J shed 6 bases, with 16 bases lying between them. The CDR3 is 15 residues long. CDR3 amino acids: CASSLGGRGLDGYTF. DNA of the CDR3: TGTGCCAGCAGTTTAGGCGGCAGGGGTTTGGATGGCTACACCTTC.

Comment on this clone: The sample has other DNA sequences that encode this CDR3 too. J is TRBJ2-5 and V is TRBV9; tentative D call: TRBD1 (5 bases). Trimming removed 2 bases at V and 4 bases at J, with 12 bases between. The germline V gene encodes CDR1 SGDLS and CDR2 YYNGEE. This CDR3 is 14 amino acids long. The CDR3 DNA reads TGTGCCAGCAGCGTGGGTAGGGGAAGAGAGACCCAGTACTTC. It yields the protein CASSVGRGRETQYF. Full variable domain (remainder filled in from reference TRBV9 and TRBJ2-5): DSGVTQTPKHLITATGQRVTLRCSPRSGDLSVYWYQQSLDQGLQFLIQYYNGEERAKGNILERFSAQQFPDLHSELNLSSLELGDSALYFCASSVGRGRETQYFGPGTRLLVL.

The chain uses TRBV7-2 and TRBJ1-1, with 8 bases that match TRBD1. V shed 6 bases, J shed 2 bases, and the junction held 14 bases outside the gene matches. Germline loops: CDR1 SGHTA, CDR2 FQGNSA. The CDR3 runs 17 residues. The CDR3 DNA reads as TGTGCCAGCAGACACCAGGGACAGGTCGATACCAACACTGAAGCTTTCTTT. Residues: CASRHQGQVDTNTEAFF.

The CDR3 coding sequence is TGTGCCAGCAGTTTAATGCGGGAAAAACTGTTTTTT. Residues: CASSLMREKLFF. The V gene is TRBV28, the J gene TRBJ1-4; D unresolved. Between the trimmed V and J ends, which lost 2 bases and 8 bases, there was a span of 6 bases. The CDR3 runs to 12 residues. Germline values: CDR1 MDHEN, CDR2 SYDVKM.

This sequence joins TRBV19 and TRBJ1-1; 9 bases match TRBD1. The CDR3 has 14 residues. Germline assignment: CDR1 LNHDA and CDR2 SQIVND (reference sequence). The junction had 7 bases not matched to a gene; V was cut back by 6 bases and J by 5 bases. The CDR3 here is CASRGPGQGTEAFF. DNA for the CDR3: TGTGCCAGTAGGGGACCGGGACAGGGTACTGAAGCTTTCTTT.

The chain couples TRBV10-3 to TRBJ2-3; 7 bases line up with TRBD1. Germline CDR1 ENHRY, CDR2 SYGVKD. This CDR3 has 14 residues. The junction had 7 bases not matched to a gene; V was cut back by 6 bases and J by 4 bases. CDR3 in DNA: TGTGCCATCAGCAGACAGGGATTAGCAGATACGCAGTATTTT. Translation: CAISRQGLADTQYF.

The chain couples TRBV11-2 to TRBJ2-5; TRBD2 aligns across 8 bases. J lost 2 bases, V lost 3 bases, and 8 bases had no gene match. Germline lookup yields CDR1 SGHAT and CDR2 FQNNGV. The length of the CDR3 is 16 residues. CDR3 in amino acids: CASSFYGGGIQETQYF. CDR3 coding DNA: TGTGCCAGCAGCTTCTACGGGGGGGGGATACAAGAGACCCAGTACTTC. The complete variable domain, with remaining parts taken from reference TRBV11-2 and TRBJ2-5, reads EAGVAQSPRYKIIEKRQSVAFWCNPISGHATLYWYQQILGQGPKLLIQFQNNGVVDDSQLPKDRFSAERLKGVDSTLKIQPAKLEDSAVYLCASSFYGGGIQETQYFGPGTRLLVL.

The chain recombines TRBV5-1 with TRBJ2-7, with 10 bases identical to TRBD1. With V trimmed by 5 bases and J by 4 bases, 6 bases remained unmatched. CDR1 is SGHRS, CDR2 YFSETQ, per germline. CDR3 size: 14 residues. The CDR3 nucleotides read TGCGCCAGCAGTCCGGGACAGGGGAATTACGAGCAGTACTTC. Its translation is CASSPGQGNYEQYF.

The V call is TRBV3-1 (or the pseudogene TRBV3-2), the J call TRBJ2-1; no firm D call. V was cut by 1 base and J by 4 bases, with 11 bases left in between. This CDR3 spans 15 amino acids. CDR1 is LGHDT, CDR2 YNNKEL, per germline (reference sequence). CDR3 amino acids: CASSQGPPGYNEQFF. For the CDR3, the DNA is TGTGCCAGCAGCCAAGGCCCCCCCGGTTACAATGAGCAGTTCTTC.